The 11 T cell receptor beta chains presented below share a single source sample, sequenced in a study of response to subunit inactivated influenza vaccine. TCRdb ran MiXCR on the RT-PCR reads and lists one entry per CDR3 protein. The table records some 600,000 distinct CDR3 sequences, about 15% of them present only once. Sequences were derived from PBMCs from blood, sampled 14 days before vaccination. These TCRs come from a man between 50 and 59 years old who received an inactivated influenza vaccine.

This chain links TRBV5-1 with TRBJ2-1, with TRBD2 as a possible D gene (6 bases). Trimming shortened V by 6 bases and J by 4 bases, and 14 bases separated the two germline ends. The CDR3 sequence is 14 residues long. Germline V gene lookup returns CDR1 SGHRS and CDR2 YFSETQ. The CDR3 region is CASNRGTLYNEQFF. The CDR3 bases are TGCGCCAGCAACAGAGGGACTTTATACAATGAGCAGTTCTTC.

This sequence joins TRBV6-2 or TRBV6-3 and TRBJ2-1; TRBD2 aligns across 8 bases. This CDR3 spans 20 amino acids. Per the germline V gene, CDR1 is MNHEY and CDR2 is SVGEGT. V lost 4 bases to trimming and J lost 1 base; unmatched junction nucleotides: 18. The CDR3 DNA reads TGTGCCAGCAGTTCGTATGCCGGGAGGGCCTTAAGGGGGTCCTACAATGAGCAGTTCTTC. Encoded protein: CASSSYAGRALRGSYNEQFF.

The chain combines TRBV4-1 with TRBJ2-1, with D hard to call. Looked up from germline, CDR1 is MGHRA and CDR2 is YSYEKL. The CDR3 consists of 14 residues. V lost 4 bases to trimming and J lost 10 bases, with 17 bases between them. The DNA of the CDR3 is TGCGCCAGCAGCCCATATCATAGTCCCGGGGAGCAGTTCTTC. Residues: CASSPYHSPGEQFF.

This rearrangement joins TRBV6-2 or TRBV6-3 to TRBJ2-7; D gene ambiguous. Germline CDR1 is MNHEY and CDR2 is SVGEGT. V shed 0 bases and J shed 0 bases, with 6 bases lying between them. The CDR3 runs to 14 residues. In DNA form, the CDR3 reads TGTGCCAGCAGTTACTCCAGCACCTCCTACGAGCAGTACTTC. As protein: CASSYSSTSYEQYF.

This clonotype has more than one count but fewer than ten. This rearrangement joins TRBV28 to TRBJ2-7, with TRBD2 as a possible D gene (7 bases). V shed 2 bases and J shed 2 bases, with 13 bases lying between them. The CDR3 extends over 15 amino acids. Germline values: CDR1 MDHEN, CDR2 SYDVKM. The CDR3, as DNA: TGTGCCAGCAGTTTAGGGGGGGCCCAGGCCTACGAGCAGTACTTC. This gives the protein CASSLGGAQAYEQYF.

This clonotype was detected a few times. CDR3 nucleotide sequence: TGTGCCAGCAGTCCCGGGCCGGCCTACTATGGCTACACCTTC. This encodes CASSPGPAYYGYTF. The chain joins TRBV12-3 or TRBV12-4 to TRBJ1-2; D is unclear. The CDR3 spans 14 residues. V was cut by 5 bases and J by 3 bases, with 13 bases left in between.

This chain joins TRBV9 and TRBJ2-7; tentatively, D is TRBD1 (6 bases). Trimming removed 0 bases from V and 4 bases from J, with 14 bases in between. The V gene's germline CDR1 is SGDLS and CDR2 YYNGEE. The CDR3 loop spans 15 amino acids. The CDR3 is CASSVAPGEGYEQYF. CDR3 DNA: TGTGCCAGCAGCGTAGCGCCAGGGGAAGGGTACGAGCAGTACTTC.

The chain recombines TRBV20-1 with TRBJ2-2; tentatively, D is TRBD1 (6 bases). V lost 5 bases and J 0 bases, leaving 16 bases between the germline ends. This CDR3 spans 16 amino acids. Germline V gene data show CDR1 as DFQATT and CDR2 as SNEGSKA (reference sequence). The CDR3 loop reads CSAAPIRTANTGELFF. In nucleotides, the CDR3 is TGCAGTGCTGCCCCCATAAGGACAGCGAACACCGGGGAGCTGTTTTTT.

This clonotype came up a few times. CDR3 nucleotides: TGTGCCAGCAGTTTCGACAGGGTTGCCTACAATGAGCAGTTCTTC. It is translated as CASSFDRVAYNEQFF. V gene TRBV6-2 or TRBV6-3 combines with J gene TRBJ2-1; 7 bases line up with TRBD1. J gave up 2 bases and V 4 bases, and 5 bases lay outside the gene matches. This CDR3 has 15 residues. The germline V gene encodes CDR1 MNHEY and CDR2 SVGEGT.

On this clonotype: Sequence at one end of the junction differs from germline and may be a read error. The chain carries TRBV5-5 and TRBJ2-1, with D possibly being TRBD1 (6 bases). Germline V gives CDR1 SGHKS, CDR2 YYEKEE (reference sequence). The CDR3 has 15 amino acids. CDR3 in DNA: TGTGCCAGCAGCCTCTACAGGGTATCCTATAATGAGCAGTTCTTC. Translating it yields CASSLYRVSYNEQFF.

This clonotype occurred many times. The chain couples TRBV5-1 to TRBJ2-2; TRBD1 agrees at 9 bases. CDR1 SGHRS and CDR2 YFSETQ come from the germline V gene. This CDR3 has 15 residues. The ends lost 3 bases at V and 3 bases at J; junction bases unmatched: 3. The CDR3 region has the DNA TGCGCCAGCAGCTCACAGGGGGCGGACACCGGGGAGCTGTTTTTT. Translated: CASSSQGADTGELFF. Based on the CDR3 plus reference TRBV5-1 and TRBJ2-2, the full variable domain is KAGVTQTPRYLIKTRGQQVTLSCSPISGHRSVSWYQQTPGQGLQFLFEYFSETQRNKGNFPGRFSGRQFSNSRSEMNVSTLELGDSALYLCASSSQGADTGELFFGEGSRLTVL.